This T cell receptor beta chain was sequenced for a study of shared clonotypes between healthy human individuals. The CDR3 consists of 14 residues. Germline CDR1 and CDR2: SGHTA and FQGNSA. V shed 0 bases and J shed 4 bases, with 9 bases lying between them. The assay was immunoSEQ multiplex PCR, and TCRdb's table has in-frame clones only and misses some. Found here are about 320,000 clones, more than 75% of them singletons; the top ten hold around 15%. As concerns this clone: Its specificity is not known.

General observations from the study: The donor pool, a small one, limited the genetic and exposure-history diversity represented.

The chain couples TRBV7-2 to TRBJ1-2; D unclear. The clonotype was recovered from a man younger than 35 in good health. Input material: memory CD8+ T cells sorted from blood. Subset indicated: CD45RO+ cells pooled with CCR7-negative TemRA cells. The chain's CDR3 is CASSLAPGFYGYTF. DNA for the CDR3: TGTGCCAGCAGCTTAGCCCCAGGATTCTATGGCTACACCTTC.